This T cell receptor (beta chain) is from a study of beta chain features in type 1 diabetes. Study background: Healthy donors and patients had similar age, gender and cell yields. Findings of the study overall: Shortening of TCRB CDR3s, moderate but significant, appeared in all four CD4+ subsets of Type 1 diabetes patients. Naive, central memory and Treg TCRB repertoires appeared more alike in patients than in healthy donors.

There are 15 residues in the CDR3. V was pared by 5 bases and J by 2 bases, with 3 bases of the junction left unmatched. CDR1 and CDR2 from the germline V gene are LNHNV and YYDKDF (reference sequence). Expressed TCRB transcripts were sequenced after all isolated RNA was converted to cDNA. Sequenced by immunoSEQ multiplex PCR; TCRdb stores in-frame clones only, minus some. Of about 350,000 clones detected, 15% to 20% appear once; the ten largest clones hold about 0.044%. This clone turned up a few times. Its antigen is unknown. V gene TRBV15 combines with J gene TRBJ2-5; 12 positions match TRBD2. The sequencing sample was made of naive CD4+ T cells from blood. This receptor was obtained from a young woman in good health. In nucleotides, the CDR3 is TGTGCCACCAGCCTAGCGGGGGGGCGTCAAGAGACCCAGTACTTC. Translated: CATSLAGGRQETQYF.